This T cell receptor (beta chain) was sequenced in a study of shared clonotypes between healthy human individuals. The germline gives CDR1 SEHNR, CDR2 FQNEAQ (reference sequence). The CDR3 loop spans 15 amino acids. Trimming took off 1 base at V and 1 base at J, with 10 bases between the two ends. The study, taken as a whole, reports: About 5% of naive CD4 clonotypes were shared across several donors.

Sequencing was performed with immunoSEQ multiplex PCR; in TCRdb, only in-frame clones are kept and a portion is missing. In the table there are around 2,000,000 clones, less than 95% of which are singletons. The naive CD8 population came from CD45RO-negative cells selected for CCR7, without terminally differentiated effector memory CD45RA+ cells. Points on this clone: Its antigen is not identified.

This chain links TRBV7-9 with TRBJ1-2, with D hard to call. This TCR derives from a man aged 18 to 35 in good health. The source material was naive CD8+ T cells sorted from blood. In DNA, the CDR3 is TGTGCCAGCAGCTTAGAGGACCGCGTTAACTATGGCTACACCTTC. Translated: CASSLEDRVNYGYTF.